Listed below are T cell receptor beta chains from one sample, sequenced in a study of response to subunit inactivated influenza vaccine. TCRdb independently ran MiXCR on the RT-PCR reads; one entry per CDR3 protein. The sample has over 450,000 distinct CDR3 sequences; about an eighth are singletons. The sample consisted of PBMCs from blood, taken 45 days after vaccination. The receptors derive from a man aged 50 or older who received an inactivated influenza vaccine. The CDR3 runs from the conserved cysteine through the conserved F or W. Each record gives: D gene, J gene, CDR3 length, clone size, V gene, CDR3 protein, CDR3 DNA. A D gene is named only where the DNA matches it firmly. A row's size may be missing; if present it is once, few, many or a size class.

D gene: TRBD2; J gene: TRBJ2-1; CDR3 length: 15; clone size: .; V gene: TRBV7-9; CDR3 protein: CASSTLAGGYNEQFF; CDR3 DNA: TGTGCCAGCAGCACCCTAGCGGGAGGCTACAATGAGCAGTTCTTC
D gene: .; J gene: TRBJ2-7; CDR3 length: 15; clone size: .; V gene: TRBV28; CDR3 protein: CASRPRPGAGYEQYF; CDR3 DNA: TGTGCCAGCAGGCCCCGTCCAGGGGCCGGGTACGAGCAGTACTTC
D gene: TRBD2; J gene: TRBJ2-3; CDR3 length: 14; clone size: .; V gene: TRBV20-1; CDR3 protein: CSPLPGLITDTQYF; CDR3 DNA: TGCAGTCCCCTTCCGGGACTAATCACAGATACGCAGTATTTT
D gene: .; J gene: TRBJ2-1; CDR3 length: 13; clone size: many; V gene: TRBV6-6; CDR3 protein: CASSYSKGHEQFF; CDR3 DNA: TGTGCCAGCAGTTACTCGAAGGGACATGAGCAGTTCTTC
D gene: TRBD2; J gene: TRBJ2-5; CDR3 length: 16; clone size: few; V gene: TRBV3-1; CDR3 protein: CASSQDALAGGETQYF; CDR3 DNA: TGTGCCAGCAGCCAAGATGCACTAGCGGGGGGAGAGACCCAGTACTTC
D gene: .; J gene: TRBJ2-5; CDR3 length: 15; clone size: .; V gene: TRBV7-9; CDR3 protein: CASSLFGGGQETQYF; CDR3 DNA: TGTGCCAGCAGCTTATTTGGGGGAGGCCAAGAGACCCAGTACTTC
D gene: .; J gene: TRBJ2-7; CDR3 length: 15; clone size: medium-sized; V gene: TRBV6-1; CDR3 protein: CASSEDDGGASEQYF; CDR3 DNA: TGTGCCAGCAGTGAAGACGATGGGGGAGCGTCCGAGCAGTACTTC
D gene: TRBD1; J gene: TRBJ1-1; CDR3 length: 15; clone size: few; V gene: TRBV27; CDR3 protein: CASSGRDRLNTEAFF; CDR3 DNA: TGTGCCAGCAGTGGGCGGGACAGACTGAACACTGAAGCTTTCTTT
D gene: TRBD1; J gene: TRBJ2-7; CDR3 length: 15; clone size: .; V gene: TRBV10-3; CDR3 protein: CAISESTGAPGEQYF; CDR3 DNA: TGTGCCATCAGTGAGTCGACAGGGGCGCCGGGGGAGCAGTACTTC
D gene: .; J gene: TRBJ1-6; CDR3 length: 12; clone size: .; V gene: TRBV11-1; CDR3 protein: CASSLSAGALHF; CDR3 DNA: TGTGCCAGCAGCTTATCGGCAGGGGCCCTCCACTTT
D gene: TRBD1; J gene: TRBJ1-1; CDR3 length: 14; clone size: few; V gene: TRBV20-1; CDR3 protein: CSARADRLNTEAFF; CDR3 DNA: TGCAGTGCTAGAGCGGACAGGCTGAACACTGAAGCTTTCTTT
D gene: .; J gene: TRBJ2-1; CDR3 length: 14; clone size: many; V gene: TRBV11-3; CDR3 protein: CASSRRDSYNEQFF; CDR3 DNA: TGTGCCAGCAGTAGACGGGATTCCTACAATGAGCAGTTCTTC
D gene: TRBD2; J gene: TRBJ2-3; CDR3 length: 16; clone size: .; V gene: TRBV9; CDR3 protein: CASSVASSGYTDTQYF; CDR3 DNA: TGTGCCAGCAGCGTAGCTTCTAGCGGATACACAGATACGCAGTATTTT
D gene: TRBD1; J gene: TRBJ2-5; CDR3 length: 12; clone size: .; V gene: TRBV20-1; CDR3 protein: CSNRGTRETQYF; CDR3 DNA: TGCAGTAACAGGGGTACGAGGGAGACCCAGTACTTC
D gene: .; J gene: TRBJ2-1; CDR3 length: 14; clone size: .; V gene: TRBV7-2; CDR3 protein: CASSSRFWSNEQFF; CDR3 DNA: TGTGCCAGCAGCTCACGGTTTTGGAGCAATGAGCAGTTCTTC
D gene: .; J gene: TRBJ2-7; CDR3 length: 11; clone size: few; V gene: TRBV20-1; CDR3 protein: CSARMDYEQYF; CDR3 DNA: TGCAGTGCTAGAATGGACTACGAGCAGTACTTC
D gene: .; J gene: TRBJ1-2; CDR3 length: 14; clone size: .; V gene: TRBV7-2; CDR3 protein: CASSFEGTPYGYTF; CDR3 DNA: TGTGCCAGCAGCTTTGAGGGGACGCCCTATGGCTACACCTTC
D gene: .; J gene: TRBJ2-7; CDR3 length: 15; clone size: many; V gene: TRBV4-3; CDR3 protein: CASSRGVEGTYEQYF; CDR3 DNA: TGCGCCAGCAGCCGCGGTGTTGAAGGGACCTACGAGCAGTACTTC
D gene: .; J gene: TRBJ1-6; CDR3 length: 15; clone size: .; V gene: TRBV11-2; CDR3 protein: CASSLSRQYNSPLHF; CDR3 DNA: TGTGCCAGCAGCTTGTCCAGACAGTATAATTCACCCCTCCACTTT
D gene: .; J gene: TRBJ2-2; CDR3 length: 17; clone size: .; V gene: TRBV7-3; CDR3 protein: CASRFPTSLGNTGELFF; CDR3 DNA: TGTGCCAGCAGGTTTCCTACTAGCCTCGGAAACACCGGGGAGCTGTTTTTT
D gene: TRBD1; J gene: TRBJ1-2; CDR3 length: 15; clone size: .; V gene: TRBV6-1; CDR3 protein: CASSEWGTAFYGYTF; CDR3 DNA: TGTGCCAGCAGTGAATGGGGGACAGCTTTCTATGGCTACACCTTC
D gene: TRBD1; J gene: TRBJ1-1; CDR3 length: 15; clone size: .; V gene: TRBV5-1; CDR3 protein: CASSLGQGRGTEAFF; CDR3 DNA: TGCGCCAGCAGCTTGGGACAGGGGAGAGGCACTGAAGCTTTCTTT
D gene: .; J gene: TRBJ2-3; CDR3 length: 15; clone size: few; V gene: TRBV20-1; CDR3 protein: CSARGTRPSTDTQYF; CDR3 DNA: TGCAGTGCTAGAGGGACAAGACCATCCACAGATACGCAGTATTTT
D gene: TRBD1; J gene: TRBJ1-5; CDR3 length: 13; clone size: many; V gene: TRBV7-2; CDR3 protein: CASSQTGDQPQHF; CDR3 DNA: TGTGCCAGCAGCCAAACAGGGGACCAGCCCCAGCATTTT
D gene: .; J gene: TRBJ2-1; CDR3 length: 12; clone size: many; V gene: TRBV29-1; CDR3 protein: CSVQGTLHAQFF; CDR3 DNA: TGCAGCGTTCAAGGGACGCTGCACGCCCAGTTCTTC
D gene: TRBD2; J gene: TRBJ2-7; CDR3 length: 16; clone size: few; V gene: TRBV5-1; CDR3 protein: CASSLPGREVSYEQYF; CDR3 DNA: TGCGCCAGCAGCTTGCCTGGGCGGGAGGTCTCCTACGAGCAGTACTTC
D gene: TRBD1; J gene: TRBJ1-2; CDR3 length: 19; clone size: .; V gene: TRBV10-3; CDR3 protein: CAISESGTGRPIPNYGYTF; CDR3 DNA: TGTGCCATCAGTGAGTCTGGGACAGGGCGACCTATTCCGAACTATGGCTACACCTTC
D gene: .; J gene: TRBJ2-5; CDR3 length: 14; clone size: few; V gene: TRBV20-1; CDR3 protein: CSARAQGFLETQYF; CDR3 DNA: TGCAGTGCTAGAGCACAGGGTTTCCTCGAGACCCAGTACTTC
D gene: TRBD2; J gene: TRBJ2-1; CDR3 length: 18; clone size: .; V gene: TRBV20-1; CDR3 protein: CSAPPGLAGGTIYNEQFF; CDR3 DNA: TGCAGTGCTCCGCCGGGACTAGCGGGAGGGACTATCTACAATGAGCAGTTCTTC
D gene: .; J gene: TRBJ1-2; CDR3 length: 10; clone size: .; V gene: TRBV29-1; CDR3 protein: CSVDGDGYTF; CDR3 DNA: TGCAGCGTGGACGGGGATGGCTACACCTTC
D gene: .; J gene: TRBJ2-4; CDR3 length: 14; clone size: few; V gene: TRBV19; CDR3 protein: CASSIGPGADIQYF; CDR3 DNA: TGTGCCAGTAGTATAGGGCCCGGGGCGGACATTCAGTACTTC
D gene: .; J gene: TRBJ2-3; CDR3 length: 15; clone size: few; V gene: TRBV6-5; CDR3 protein: CASSYRGDRVDTQYF; CDR3 DNA: TGTGCCAGCAGTTACAGGGGCGACAGAGTAGATACGCAGTATTTT
D gene: TRBD1; J gene: TRBJ2-7; CDR3 length: 16; clone size: few; V gene: TRBV7-2; CDR3 protein: CASSTKTGFVSYEQYF; CDR3 DNA: TGTGCCAGCAGCACAAAGACAGGGTTCGTCTCCTACGAGCAGTACTTC
D gene: .; J gene: TRBJ1-1; CDR3 length: 16; clone size: .; V gene: TRBV20-1; CDR3 protein: CSAQPPWSGRHTEAFF; CDR3 DNA: TGCAGTGCTCAACCGCCGTGGAGTGGACGCCACACTGAAGCTTTCTTT
D gene: .; J gene: TRBJ1-1; CDR3 length: 15; clone size: .; V gene: TRBV12-3/TRBV12-4; CDR3 protein: CASSSRGGTNTEAFF; CDR3 DNA: TGTGCCAGCAGTTCCCGGGGAGGGACGAACACTGAAGCTTTCTTT
D gene: TRBD1; J gene: TRBJ1-2; CDR3 length: 15; clone size: .; V gene: TRBV5-6; CDR3 protein: CASSYRDSRYGGYTF; CDR3 DNA: TGTGCCAGCAGCTACCGGGACAGTCGCTATGGAGGCTACACCTTC
D gene: TRBD2; J gene: TRBJ2-5; CDR3 length: 14; clone size: few; V gene: TRBV15; CDR3 protein: CATSRGTTEETQYF; CDR3 DNA: TGTGCCACCAGCCGCGGGACTACAGAAGAGACCCAGTACTTC
D gene: TRBD1; J gene: TRBJ1-1; CDR3 length: 12; clone size: few; V gene: TRBV29-1; CDR3 protein: CSVNRQGARAFF; CDR3 DNA: TGCAGCGTGAACCGACAGGGGGCTCGGGCTTTCTTT
D gene: TRBD1; J gene: TRBJ2-1; CDR3 length: 17; clone size: few; V gene: TRBV6-1; CDR3 protein: CASSRSPGTGFYNEQFF; CDR3 DNA: TGTGCCAGCAGCAGATCGCCCGGGACAGGCTTCTACAATGAGCAGTTCTTC
D gene: .; J gene: TRBJ2-1; CDR3 length: 17; clone size: .; V gene: TRBV6-2/TRBV6-3; CDR3 protein: CASSYSEQAGIWDEQFF; CDR3 DNA: TGTGCCAGCAGTTACTCAGAACAGGCGGGGATTTGGGATGAGCAGTTCTTC
D gene: .; J gene: TRBJ1-5; CDR3 length: 16; clone size: .; V gene: TRBV27; CDR3 protein: CASSMAAGVTNQPQHF; CDR3 DNA: TGTGCCAGCAGCATGGCGGCGGGAGTAACCAATCAGCCCCAGCATTTT
D gene: TRBD1; J gene: TRBJ1-2; CDR3 length: 14; clone size: few; V gene: TRBV12-3/TRBV12-4; CDR3 protein: CASSRTGGDYGYTF; CDR3 DNA: TGTGCCAGCAGCCGGACAGGGGGCGACTATGGCTACACCTTC
D gene: TRBD2; J gene: TRBJ2-2; CDR3 length: 17; clone size: few; V gene: TRBV4-1; CDR3 protein: CASSQGGLAGGPGELFF; CDR3 DNA: TGCGCCAGCAGCCAAGGTGGACTAGCGGGGGGGCCCGGGGAGCTGTTTTTT
D gene: TRBD2; J gene: TRBJ2-3; CDR3 length: 15; clone size: .; V gene: TRBV12-3/TRBV12-4; CDR3 protein: CASRTRGLGTDTQYF; CDR3 DNA: TGTGCCAGCAGGACTAGGGGACTAGGCACAGATACGCAGTATTTT
D gene: .; J gene: TRBJ2-1; CDR3 length: 16; clone size: few; V gene: TRBV2; CDR3 protein: CASSDRGSRTYNEQFF; CDR3 DNA: TGTGCCAGCAGTGATCGTGGGTCTCGAACCTACAATGAGCAGTTCTTC
D gene: .; J gene: TRBJ2-7; CDR3 length: 14; clone size: few; V gene: TRBV20-1; CDR3 protein: CSARDLRSSGEQYF; CDR3 DNA: TGCAGTGCTAGAGATCTCCGGAGTAGCGGCGAGCAGTACTTC
D gene: TRBD2; J gene: TRBJ2-7; CDR3 length: 13; clone size: .; V gene: TRBV7-2; CDR3 protein: CASSPSPAGGPYF; CDR3 DNA: TGTGCCAGCAGCCCCTCCCCAGCGGGAGGGCCTTACTTC
D gene: .; J gene: TRBJ2-7; CDR3 length: 13; clone size: many; V gene: TRBV5-8; CDR3 protein: CASSRLSSYEQYF; CDR3 DNA: TGTGCCAGCAGCCGACTGAGCTCCTACGAGCAGTACTTC
D gene: .; J gene: TRBJ1-5; CDR3 length: 12; clone size: many; V gene: TRBV7-2; CDR3 protein: CASSSYNQPQHF; CDR3 DNA: TGTGCCAGCAGCTCATACAATCAGCCCCAGCATTTT
D gene: .; J gene: TRBJ1-5; CDR3 length: 16; clone size: once; V gene: TRBV28; CDR3 protein: CASRRKQGFGLQPQHF; CDR3 DNA: TGTGCCAGCAGGAGAAAACAGGGATTTGGGTTGCAGCCCCAGCATTTT
D gene: .; J gene: TRBJ2-2; CDR3 length: 14; clone size: .; V gene: TRBV7-9; CDR3 protein: CASSLRQASGELFF; CDR3 DNA: TGTGCCAGCAGCCTTCGACAGGCGAGCGGGGAGCTGTTTTTT
D gene: .; J gene: TRBJ2-5; CDR3 length: 17; clone size: few; V gene: TRBV6-2/TRBV6-3; CDR3 protein: CASSYPLVAGTVETQYF; CDR3 DNA: TGTGCCAGCAGTTACCCCCTAGTGGCAGGGACGGTGGAGACCCAGTACTTC
D gene: .; J gene: TRBJ1-5; CDR3 length: 16; clone size: many; V gene: TRBV7-2; CDR3 protein: CASSRTAGYSNQPQHF; CDR3 DNA: TGTGCCAGCAGCCGGACGGCCGGTTATAGCAATCAGCCCCAGCATTTT
D gene: .; J gene: TRBJ2-7; CDR3 length: 13; clone size: .; V gene: TRBV12-3/TRBV12-4; CDR3 protein: CASSLWGEGEQYF; CDR3 DNA: TGTGCCAGCAGTTTGTGGGGGGAAGGCGAGCAGTACTTC
D gene: .; J gene: TRBJ2-1; CDR3 length: 13; clone size: many; V gene: TRBV5-1; CDR3 protein: CASSLAGVDEQFF; CDR3 DNA: TGCGCCAGCAGCTTGGCAGGGGTCGATGAGCAGTTCTTC
D gene: .; J gene: TRBJ2-5; CDR3 length: 16; clone size: few; V gene: TRBV15; CDR3 protein: CATSRGAGVGEETQYF; CDR3 DNA: TGTGCCACCAGCAGGGGGGCGGGAGTTGGAGAGGAGACCCAGTACTTC
D gene: .; J gene: TRBJ2-1; CDR3 length: 16; clone size: .; V gene: TRBV9; CDR3 protein: CASSASLGSSYNEQFF; CDR3 DNA: TGTGCCAGCAGCGCCAGCCTAGGCAGTTCCTACAATGAGCAGTTCTTC
D gene: .; J gene: TRBJ2-2; CDR3 length: 13; clone size: many; V gene: TRBV4-3; CDR3 protein: CASSQDGAGELFF; CDR3 DNA: TGCGCCAGCAGCCAAGACGGGGCCGGGGAGCTGTTTTTT